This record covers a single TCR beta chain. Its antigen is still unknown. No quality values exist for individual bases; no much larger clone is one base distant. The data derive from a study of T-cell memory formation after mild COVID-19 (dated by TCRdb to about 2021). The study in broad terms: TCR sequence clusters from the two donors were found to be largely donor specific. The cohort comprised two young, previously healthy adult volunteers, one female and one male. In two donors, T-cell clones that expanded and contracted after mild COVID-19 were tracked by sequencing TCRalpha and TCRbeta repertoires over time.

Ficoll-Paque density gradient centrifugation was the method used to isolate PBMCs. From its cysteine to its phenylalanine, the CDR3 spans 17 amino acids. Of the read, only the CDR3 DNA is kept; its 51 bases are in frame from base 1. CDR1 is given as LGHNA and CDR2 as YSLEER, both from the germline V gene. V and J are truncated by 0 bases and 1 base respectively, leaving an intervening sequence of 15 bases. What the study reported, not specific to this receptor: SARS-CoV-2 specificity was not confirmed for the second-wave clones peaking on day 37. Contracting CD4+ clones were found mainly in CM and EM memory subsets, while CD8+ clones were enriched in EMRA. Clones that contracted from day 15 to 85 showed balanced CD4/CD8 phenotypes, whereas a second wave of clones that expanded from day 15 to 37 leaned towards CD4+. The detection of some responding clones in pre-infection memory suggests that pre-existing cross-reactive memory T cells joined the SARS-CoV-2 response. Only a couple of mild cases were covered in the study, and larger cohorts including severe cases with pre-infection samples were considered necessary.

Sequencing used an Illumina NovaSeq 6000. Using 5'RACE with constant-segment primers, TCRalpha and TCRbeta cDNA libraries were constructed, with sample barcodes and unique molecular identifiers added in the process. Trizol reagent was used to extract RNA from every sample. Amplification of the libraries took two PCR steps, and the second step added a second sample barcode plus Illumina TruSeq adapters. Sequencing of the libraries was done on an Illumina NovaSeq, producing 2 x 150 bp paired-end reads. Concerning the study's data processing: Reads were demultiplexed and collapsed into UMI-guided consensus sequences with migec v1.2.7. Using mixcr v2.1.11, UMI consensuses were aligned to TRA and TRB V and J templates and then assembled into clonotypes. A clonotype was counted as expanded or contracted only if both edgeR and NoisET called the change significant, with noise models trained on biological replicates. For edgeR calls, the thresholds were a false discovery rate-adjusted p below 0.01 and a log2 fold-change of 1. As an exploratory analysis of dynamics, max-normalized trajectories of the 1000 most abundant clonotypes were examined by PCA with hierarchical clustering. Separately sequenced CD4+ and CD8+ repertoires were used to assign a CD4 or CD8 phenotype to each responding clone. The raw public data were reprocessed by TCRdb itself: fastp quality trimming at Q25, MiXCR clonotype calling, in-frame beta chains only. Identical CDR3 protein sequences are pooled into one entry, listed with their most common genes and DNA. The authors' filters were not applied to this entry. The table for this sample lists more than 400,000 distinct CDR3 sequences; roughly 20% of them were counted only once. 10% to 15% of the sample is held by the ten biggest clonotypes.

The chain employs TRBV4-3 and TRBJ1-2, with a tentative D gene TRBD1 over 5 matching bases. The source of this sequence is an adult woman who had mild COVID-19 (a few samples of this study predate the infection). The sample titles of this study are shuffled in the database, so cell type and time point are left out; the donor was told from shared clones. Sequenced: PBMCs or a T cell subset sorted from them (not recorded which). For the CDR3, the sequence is CASSQDLLRADNYGYTF. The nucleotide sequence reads TGCGCCAGCAGCCAAGATCTTCTCAGGGCAGATAACTATGGCTACACCTTC.